These T cell receptor beta chains were read from a single sample in a study of T-cell memory formation after mild COVID-19. TCRdb ran MiXCR on the 5' RACE reads and lists one entry per CDR3 protein. Of about 100,000 distinct CDR3 sequences detected, about 18% appear once; the ten largest clones hold 5% to 7%. The sequenced material came from PBMCs or a T cell subset sorted from them (not recorded which). These receptors were collected from a man between 18 and 35 years old who had mild COVID-19 (a few samples of this study predate the infection). Cell type and time point are not known. Both conserved end residues are part of each CDR3. D genes are given only for firm matches. Expanded clones get a size class; other rows say once, few or many, or leave the size out.

TRBJ2-5 | . | TRBV3-1 | few | TGTGCCAGCAGACTAAACGAAATACCTACGACCCAGTACTTC | CASRLNEIPTTQYF
TRBJ2-2 | . | TRBV5-1 | . | TGCGCCAGCAGCTTTTTTTTCGGGACGGAGAACACCGGGGAGCTGTTTTTT | CASSFFFGTENTGELFF
TRBJ2-5 | TRBD1 | TRBV7-2 | once | TGTGCCAGCAGCGGGACAGTTCAAGAGACCCAGTACTTC | CASSGTVQETQYF
TRBJ2-3 | TRBD2 | TRBV4-1 | . | TGCGCCAGCAGCCAGGAAGCGACTAGCGGGGGACCGGATACGCAGTATTTT | CASSQEATSGGPDTQYF
TRBJ1-2 | . | TRBV10-3 | . | TGTGCCACTCATCCTTATCCCTATGGCTACACCTTC | CATHPYPYGYTF
TRBJ2-3 | . | TRBV5-1 | . | TGCGCCAGCAGCTTGGGACAGCTCAACACAGATACGCAGTATTTT | CASSLGQLNTDTQYF
TRBJ2-5 | . | TRBV15 | . | TGTGCCACCAGCAGAGATTTTGCGGTGTTTGGGGATTTGGAGACCCAGTACTTC | CATSRDFAVFGDLETQYF
TRBJ2-3 | TRBD2 | TRBV11-2 | few | TGTGCCAGCAGCCGACGGACTAGCGGGGGGCCCGCAGATACGCAGTATTTT | CASSRRTSGGPADTQYF
TRBJ1-2 | . | TRBV27 | few | TGTGCCAGCAGTTCCCCTCTCCGGGGGAACTATGGCTACACCTTC | CASSSPLRGNYGYTF
TRBJ2-1 | . | TRBV7-2 | many | TGTGCCAGCAGCTTTTTCCATGAGCAGTTCTTC | CASSFFHEQFF
TRBJ2-7 | TRBD1 | TRBV25-1 | . | TGTGCCAGCACCAGGGGGCCTCCCCACGAGCAGTACTTC | CASTRGPPHEQYF
TRBJ2-1 | . | TRBV7-3 | . | TGTGCCAGCAGCCCATACCCGACAGCCAATGAGCAGTTCTTC | CASSPYPTANEQFF
TRBJ2-1 | TRBD1 | TRBV10-3 | . | TGTGCCATCAGCCGGGACAGGGGATACAATGAGCAGTTCTTC | CAISRDRGYNEQFF
TRBJ1-1 | . | TRBV6-5 | . | TGTGCCAGCAGGAAAAGAACTGAAGCTTTCTTT | CASRKRTEAFF
TRBJ2-2 | . | TRBV7-9 | . | TGTGCCAGCGGGGCAGGGGCCAACACCGGGGAGCTGTTTTTT | CASGAGANTGELFF
TRBJ1-1 | . | TRBV28 | few | TGTGCCAGCATCGTTGCGGGGCTGAACACTGAAGCTTTCTTT | CASIVAGLNTEAFF
TRBJ2-3 | . | TRBV9 | . | TGTGCCAGCAGTCGCGGGGTAAGCACAGATACGCAGTATTTT | CASSRGVSTDTQYF
TRBJ2-7 | . | TRBV15 | . | TGTGCCACCAGCAGAGAAGCTGGCCCCTACGAGCAGTACTTC | CATSREAGPYEQYF
TRBJ2-2 | . | TRBV3-1 | . | TGTGCCAGCAGTTTCCACGGGGGGCCCGGCACCGGGGAGCTGTTTTTT | CASSFHGGPGTGELFF
TRBJ2-5 | . | TRBV5-1 | few | TGCGCCAGCAGCTCCCGGGCGGCGCTTGGAGAGACCCAGTACTTC | CASSSRAALGETQYF
TRBJ2-3 | TRBD1 | TRBV7-7 | . | TGTGCCAGCAGCCTCGGGACAGGGGTAGGAGATACGCAGTATTTT | CASSLGTGVGDTQYF
TRBJ2-3 | TRBD2 | TRBV15 | many | TGTGCCACCAGCGGAGGACTAGCGAGCACAGATACGCAGTATTTT | CATSGGLASTDTQYF
TRBJ1-1 | TRBD1 | TRBV5-6 | few | TGTGCCAGCAGCCGGCCGGGACAGGGGACGAACACTGAAGCTTTCTTT | CASSRPGQGTNTEAFF
TRBJ2-3 | . | TRBV5-1 | . | TGCGCCAGCAGCTTGGGCGCTCTTCCCTTATCAGATACGCAGTATTTT | CASSLGALPLSDTQYF
TRBJ2-2 | TRBD2 | TRBV12-3/TRBV12-4 | once | TGTGCCAGCCATCTAGCGGGATCCGCCGGGGAGCTGTTTTTT | CASHLAGSAGELFF
TRBJ2-3 | . | TRBV7-2 | . | TGTGCCAGCAGCCCCGGTGTGGGAGATACGCAGTATTTT | CASSPGVGDTQYF
TRBJ1-1 | . | TRBV11-2 | . | TGTGCCAGCAGCTCCTTTAAGGGACGCTTCAAGGACACTGAAGCTTTCTTT | CASSSFKGRFKDTEAFF
TRBJ2-7 | . | TRBV9 | . | TGTGCCAGCAGCGTAGCTCTGAGCTCCTACGAGCAGTACTTC | CASSVALSSYEQYF
TRBJ1-5 | . | TRBV7-2 | few | TGTGCCAGCAGCCCTACAGGGACCAATCAGCCCCAGCATTTT | CASSPTGTNQPQHF
TRBJ2-1 | . | TRBV5-1 | many | TGCGCCAGCAGCTCGGGGCCGGGGGATGAGCAGTTCTTC | CASSSGPGDEQFF
TRBJ2-5 | . | TRBV19 | . | TGTGCCAGTAGTCCGGGACACGAGACCCAGTACTTC | CASSPGHETQYF
TRBJ2-3 | TRBD2 | TRBV6-5 | few | TGTGCCAGCAGTTACGGGATTTTTGGCGGGGGGGTCACAGATACGCAGTATTTT | CASSYGIFGGGVTDTQYF
TRBJ2-1 | TRBD2 | TRBV7-2 | . | TGTGCCAGCAGCTCGCGTACTAGCGGGGGCGGCTATGAGCAGTTCTTC | CASSSRTSGGGYEQFF
TRBJ2-7 | . | TRBV11-2 | . | TGTGCCAGCCTCTTCATGATCGGCAACGAGCAGTACTTC | CASLFMIGNEQYF
TRBJ2-5 | TRBD1 | TRBV5-1 | . | TGCGCCAGCAGCGGCGGACAGGGGGCATTAGAGACCCAGTACTTC | CASSGGQGALETQYF
TRBJ1-3 | TRBD1 | TRBV7-8 | . | TGTGCCAGCAGCTCCGACAGGGCTGGAAACACCATATATTTT | CASSSDRAGNTIYF
TRBJ1-4 | . | TRBV12-3/TRBV12-4 | . | TGTGCCAGCAGTTTGGGGCCGGGAGGGAACGAAAAACTGTTTTTT | CASSLGPGGNEKLFF
TRBJ1-5 | . | TRBV20-1 | . | TGCAGTGCGAAGTCGGGGATTAGCAATCAGCCCCAGCATTTT | CSAKSGISNQPQHF
TRBJ1-2 | TRBD1 | TRBV12-3/TRBV12-4 | . | TGTGCCAGCAGTTGGGACAGTGTCTTGGGTTATGGCTACACCTTC | CASSWDSVLGYGYTF
TRBJ1-4 | . | TRBV3-1 | once | TGTGCCAGCAGCCAAACAGGGAGTCGAGCAACTAATGAAAAACTGTTTTTT | CASSQTGSRATNEKLFF
TRBJ2-7 | TRBD2 | TRBV7-3 | few | TGTGCCAGCAGCCCGGGAGCGGGGGCCTACGAGCAGTACTTC | CASSPGAGAYEQYF
TRBJ2-4 | . | TRBV6-2/TRBV6-3 | few | TGTGCCGTCAACAAGCCGGGGGCAAACTACATTCAGTACTTC | CAVNKPGANYIQYF
TRBJ2-7 | . | TRBV28 | . | TGTGCCAGCACGTCAGATCCCTACGAGCAGTACTTC | CASTSDPYEQYF
TRBJ1-1 | . | TRBV12-3/TRBV12-4 | . | TGTGCCAGCAGTTTTCCTCAGGGCTCAGCTTTCTTT | CASSFPQGSAFF
TRBJ1-5 | TRBD1 | TRBV6-2/TRBV6-3 | . | TGTGCCAGCAGTAACGGGACAGGGTTTTGGAGCAATCAGCCCCAGCATTTT | CASSNGTGFWSNQPQHF
TRBJ2-5 | . | TRBV5-1 | . | TGCGCCAGCAGCGGGGGGACAGAGACCCAGTACTTC | CASSGGTETQYF
TRBJ1-5 | . | TRBV12-3/TRBV12-4 | many | TGTGCCAGCTCTTGGCGAAGGCAGCCCCAGCATTTT | CASSWRRQPQHF
TRBJ2-7 | TRBD2 | TRBV6-1 | . | TGTGCCAGCAGCAGACTAGCGGGGGTCTACGAGCAGTACTTC | CASSRLAGVYEQYF
TRBJ2-3 | . | TRBV7-9 | . | TGTGCCAGCAGCTTCGTGGGCAGGAACACAGATACGCAGTATTTT | CASSFVGRNTDTQYF
TRBJ1-2 | . | TRBV28 | . | TGTGCCAGCGCGGACCGGACGGTGTACTATGGCTACACCTTC | CASADRTVYYGYTF
TRBJ2-2 | . | TRBV30 | few | TGTGCCTGGAGGGACTTCCTGAACACCGGGGAGCTGTTTTTT | CAWRDFLNTGELFF
TRBJ2-5 | TRBD2 | TRBV11-3 | few | TGTGCCAGCAGCCTAGCGGGGGGGCCGTTGGAGACCCAGTACTTC | CASSLAGGPLETQYF
TRBJ2-7 | . | TRBV18 | many | TGTGCCAGCTCCCTACCACGAGGACGGAGCTCCTACGAGCAGTACTTC | CASSLPRGRSSYEQYF
TRBJ1-5 | . | TRBV27 | few | TGTGCCAGCAGTTTTCGCAGGGCTCAGCCCCAGCATTTT | CASSFRRAQPQHF
TRBJ2-2 | . | TRBV29-1 | few | TGCAGCGTTTCTGGGGCGGCCAACACCGGGGAGCTGTTTTTT | CSVSGAANTGELFF
TRBJ2-5 | TRBD2 | TRBV5-1 | . | TGCGCCAGCAGCCGACGTACAGTAGCGGGGGGGCCGGGAGAGACCCAGTACTTC | CASSRRTVAGGPGETQYF
TRBJ2-2 | . | TRBV7-2 | . | TGTGCCAGCAGCTCCAGTACAACCGGGGAGCTGTTTTTT | CASSSSTTGELFF
TRBJ1-6 | TRBD1 | TRBV7-2 | . | TGTGCCAGCAAGACGAGCTGGGGACAGCTGGGTTCACCCCTCCACTTT | CASKTSWGQLGSPLHF
TRBJ1-2 | . | TRBV7-2 | many | TGTGCCAGCAGCCCCACGCTGCGTGGCTACACCTTC | CASSPTLRGYTF
TRBJ2-7 | . | TRBV6-2/TRBV6-3 | few | TGTGCCAGCAGCTGGGACACCCGGTCCTCCTACGAGCAGTACTTC | CASSWDTRSSYEQYF